This T cell receptor beta chain was sequenced during a study of shared clonotypes between healthy human individuals. Every subset's genomic DNA went evenly onto several immunoSEQ plates. In the authors' methods: Junction-only immunoSEQ data arrived without quality scores, meaning filtering differed. Sequenced by immunoSEQ multiplex PCR; TCRdb stores in-frame clones only, minus some. V, J and clone size reflect that table, while D and trimming were determined from the DNA. This sample has 2 million to 2.5 million clones, with roughly 94% found just once. V lost 2 bases and J lost 7, with 11 bases in between. There are 13 residues in the CDR3. CDR1 is GTSNPN and CDR2 is SVGIG in the germline V gene (reference sequence). General observations from the study: Against clonotypes common to all four donors, non-shared ones had lower generation probabilities.

As regards this clone: No antigen is known for it.

Adults of Caucasian background living in Nashville, Tennessee made up all donors. This receptor was identified in a man between 18 and 29 years old in good health. J is TRBJ1-4 and V is TRBV30; tentatively, D is TRBD1 (5 bases). Sequenced: naive CD4+ T cells sorted from blood. Subset specified: CD45RA+ positively selected. CDR3 DNA sequence: TGTGCCTGGAGTCCAGGGCAAAGTGAAAAACTGTTTTTT. As protein: CAWSPGQSEKLFF. The entire variable domain, with the rest obtained from reference TRBV30 and TRBJ1-4, is as follows: SQTIHQWPATLVQPVGSPLSLECTVEGTSNPNLYWYRQAAGRGLQLLFYSVGIGQISSEVPQNLSASRPQDRQFILSSKKLLLSDSGFYLCAWSPGQSEKLFFGSGTQLSVL.